Each of the 17 T cell receptor beta chains below was sequenced from the same sample in a study of T cells in women clearing cervical HPV infection. Sequencing used immunoSEQ multiplex PCR; TCRdb keeps in-frame clones, though not all of them. This specimen shows approximately 34,000 clones; the ten leading clones hold roughly 6.8%. The sample consisted of blood buffy coat. The receptors were sampled from a woman between 18 and 75 years old with a cervical HPV16 infection that either progressed to CIN3+ or cleared (not recorded which).

Concerning this clone itself: The read terminates 3 residues before the CDR3 end, so the remaining end is supplied by the germline J gene. This sequence joins TRBV6-1 and TRBJ1-2; 9 nucleotides agree with TRBD1. The CDR3 is 16 amino acids. Germline lookup yields CDR1 MNHNS and CDR2 SASEGT. The trim removed 2 bases at V and 4 bases at J, leaving 8 bases unmatched. The covered CDR3 bases are TGTGCCAGCAGTGAAAGGGGGACAGGGCCAGGCTATGGC. It yields the protein CASSERGTGPGYG. The entire CDR3 protein reads CASSERGTGPGYGYTF.

As to this clone: Read data end 3 residues before the CDR3 end; the end is taken from the germline J gene. The chain couples TRBV20-1 to TRBJ1-1; no definite D call. Trimming removed 0 bases from V and 0 bases from J, with 11 bases in between. This CDR3 spans 15 amino acids. The germline gives CDR1 DFQATT, CDR2 SNEGSKA (reference sequence). The covered CDR3 bases are TGCAGTGCTAGAGATGCGGCTTCCATGAACACTGAA. This sequence encodes CSARDAASMNTE. In full, the CDR3 is CSARDAASMNTEAFF.

In the case of this clone: The read ends 3 residues shy of where the CDR3 ends; the end is completed using the germline J gene. The chain recombines TRBV10-3 with TRBJ1-1; no clear D. This CDR3 has 16 residues. CDR1 and CDR2 from the germline V gene are ENHRY and SYGVKD. V lost 0 bases to trimming and J lost 4 bases, with 15 bases between them. CDR3 protein: CAISESGGQPPTEAFF. The sequenced CDR3 bases are TGTGCCATCAGTGAGTCGGGTGGGCAGCCCCCCACTGAA.

Turning to this clone: The read comes to an end 3 residues before the CDR3 does, leaving the germline J gene to fill in the end. This rearrangement joins TRBV10-3 to TRBJ2-1, with 11 bases matching TRBD2. Looked up from germline, CDR1 is ENHRY and CDR2 is SYGVKD. The CDR3 contains 13 residues. J was trimmed by 5 bases and V by 11 bases; bases with no gene match: 5. Incomplete CDR3 DNA: TGTGCCCTGGGGACTAGCGGTAACAATGAG. Amino acids: CALGTSGNNE. The entire CDR3 is CALGTSGNNEQFF.

On this clone: The read ends 3 residues shy of where the CDR3 ends; the end is completed using the germline J gene. Other DNA sequences in the same sample also yield this CDR3. The chain uses TRBV10-1 and TRBJ2-1; D gene ambiguous. Germline V gives CDR1 WNHNN, CDR2 SYGVQD (reference sequence). This CDR3 is built from 13 residues. The ends were cut back, 4 bases at V and 4 bases at J, with 8 bases in the middle. CDR3 protein: CASSGQLYNEQFF. The CDR3 DNA, read in part, is TGCGCCAGCAGTGGCCAGTTATACAATGAG.

To note about this clone: The read ends 3 residues shy of where the CDR3 ends; the end is completed using the germline J gene. The V and J genes are TRBV7-9 and TRBJ2-2; the D gene is possibly TRBD2 (5 bases). The CDR3 covers 15 residues. The germline V and J ends were trimmed by 0 bases and 2 bases, with 7 bases remaining between them. Germline V gives CDR1 SEHNR, CDR2 FQNEAQ (reference sequence). CDR3 DNA (partial): TGTGCCAGCAGCTTAGCGCTAGCTAACACCGGGGAG. It encodes CASSLALANTGE. The CDR3, in full, reads CASSLALANTGELFF.

A note on this clone: One junction end disagrees with the germline gene, perhaps due to a read error. Read data end 3 residues before the CDR3 end; the end is taken from the germline J gene. Other nucleotide sequences from this sample produce the same CDR3. The chain combines TRBV2 with TRBJ1-3, with TRBD1 identical over 7 bases. CDR1 and CDR2 from the germline V gene are SNHLY and FYNNEI. The CDR3 has 15 amino acids. CDR3 loop: CASRAEGAVRNTIYF. CDR3 DNA, as far as it was read: TGTGCCAGCAGAGCCGAGGGGGCTGTTAGAAACACG.

On this clone itself: The read finishes 3 residues shy of the CDR3 end, and the germline J gene is used to complete it. The chain recombines TRBV20-1 with TRBJ2-3, with TRBD2 matching over 8 bases. This CDR3 is 15 amino acids long. Germline-derived CDR1 and CDR2 are DFQATT and SNEGSKA (reference sequence). CDR3 DNA (partial): TGCAGTTTTAGCAGTTTAGCGGGGCGTCAAGAGACG. This sequence encodes CSFSSLAGRQET. The whole CDR3 region reads CSFSSLAGRQETQYF.

As to this clone: The CDR3 goes on 3 residues after the read ends, and that part is filled in from the germline J gene. The chain joins TRBV2 to TRBJ2-3, with 7 bases that match TRBD1. J gave up 1 base and V 4 bases, and 5 bases lay outside the gene matches. Germline V gene sequence: CDR1 SNHLY, CDR2 FYNNEI. The CDR3 runs to 15 residues. The CDR3 loop reads CASSGYRGRTDTQYF. CDR3 DNA (partial): TGTGCCAGCAGTGGATACAGGGGCCGCACAGATACG. Together with reference TRBV2 and TRBJ2-3, the CDR3 gives the full variable domain: EPEVTQTPSHQVTQMGQEVILRCVPISNHLYFYWYRQILGQKVEFLVSFYNNEISEKSEIFDDQFSVERPDGSNFTLKIRSTKLEDSAMYFCASSGYRGRTDTQYFGPGTRLTVL.

Remarks on this clone: The read gets to within 3 residues of the CDR3 end, and the germline J gene fills in the rest. J is TRBJ2-1 and V is TRBV20-1; 9 bases match TRBD2. J gave up 6 bases and V 3 bases, and 9 bases lay outside the gene matches. In germline, CDR1 is DFQATT, CDR2 SNEGSKA (reference sequence). The CDR3 sequence is 15 residues long. This CDR3 reads CSASPVAGALNEQFF. The CDR3 DNA, read in part, is TGCAGTGCTAGTCCCGTAGCGGGAGCTCTCAATGAG.

Regarding this clone: The read ends 3 residues before the CDR3 terminus; that terminus is restored from the germline J gene. This chain uses TRBV2 with TRBJ1-1; 7 bases fit TRBD1. CDR1 and CDR2 (germline): SNHLY, FYNNEI. This CDR3 has 15 amino acids. Unmatched junction bases numbered 11, after V lost 6 bases and J lost 4 bases. The DNA read from the CDR3 is TGTGCCAGCAGGGCAACAGGGGAGCGGATCACTGAA. Translation gives CASRATGERITE. The full CDR3 protein is CASRATGERITEAFF.

Details on this clone: The read stops 3 residues short of the end of the CDR3; the missing end is completed from the germline J gene. The chain uses TRBV4-1 and TRBJ1-2, with a tentative D call TRBD1 (5 bases). CDR3 length: 12 amino acids. Deletions cut 6 bases from V and 3 bases from J, with 8 bases between. Per the germline V gene, CDR1 is MGHRA and CDR2 is YSYEKL. CDR3 region: CASSGDYYGYTF. CDR3 bases read: TGCGCCAGCAGTGGGGACTACTATGGC.

The CDR3 reads CASSIGDFSQGKNIQYF. The CDR3 bases that were read are TGTGCCAGTAGTATCGGAGACTTTTCCCAGGGCAAAAACATT. The rearrangement joins TRBV19 to TRBJ2-4, with D possibly TRBD1 on 5 matching bases. The CDR3 end lies 3 residues beyond the end of the read and is filled in from the germline J gene. The ends were cut back, 3 bases at V and 3 bases at J, with 18 bases in the middle. This CDR3 is 17 amino acids long. From germline, CDR1 is LNHDA and CDR2 SQIVND (reference sequence). Supplemented by reference TRBV19 and TRBJ2-4, the full variable domain reads DGGITQSPKYLFRKEGQNVTLSCEQNLNHDAMYWYRQDPGQGLRLIYYSQIVNDFQKGDIAEGYSVSREKKESFPLTVTSAQKNPTAFYLCASSIGDFSQGKNIQYFGAGTRLSVL.

With regard to this clone: The read terminates 3 residues ahead of where the CDR3 ends, so the germline J gene completes it. The chain recombines TRBV5-3 with TRBJ2-1, with D possibly being TRBD1 (5 bases). TRBV5-3 is an open reading frame whose function is uncertain. With 3 bases removed from V and 7 bases from J, the gap between germline ends came to 11 bases. This CDR3 is built from 13 residues. The part of the CDR3 DNA that was read is TGTGCCAGAAGCTCAGAAGGGGAAAATGAG. This sequence encodes CARSSEGENE. The complete CDR3 sequence is CARSSEGENEQFF.

CDR3 DNA (partial): TGCGCCAGCAGCATTAGCGGGGGCCCGTCGAACGAG. Protein sequence: CASSISGGPSNE. The entire CDR3 reads CASSISGGPSNEQYF. This chain uses TRBV5-1 with TRBJ2-7; TRBD2 matches 9 bases. Read coverage stops 3 residues before the CDR3 terminus; the germline J gene supplies the remainder. The CDR3 extends over 15 amino acids. Germline lookup yields CDR1 SGHRS and CDR2 YFSETQ. The ends lost 4 bases at V and 5 bases at J; junction bases unmatched: 10.

As concerns this clone: The observed sequence ends 3 residues before the CDR3 terminus, with the missing tail filled in from the germline J gene. The chain employs TRBV13 and TRBJ2-2, with 14 bases identical to TRBD2. The CDR3 contains 18 residues. Germline V gene lookup returns CDR1 PRHDT and CDR2 FYEKMQ (reference sequence). J gave up 5 bases and V 4 bases, and 9 bases lay outside the gene matches. The sequenced CDR3 bases are TGTGCCAGCAGCTCCGGGACTAGCGGGGGTCTACCTACCGGGGAG. It yields the protein CASSSGTSGGLPTGE. In full, the CDR3 is CASSSGTSGGLPTGELFF.

As regards this clone: The CDR3 end falls 3 residues outside the read, so it is completed with the germline J gene. Other DNA sequences within the sample encode an identical CDR3. V and J are TRBV5-1 and TRBJ1-2, with D unresolved. This CDR3 comprises 12 residues. The V end was cut by 0 bases, the J end by 4 bases, with 4 bases between. The germline V gene encodes CDR1 SGHRS and CDR2 YFSETQ. The CDR3 sequence is CASSLEGYGYTF. The sequenced part of the CDR3 DNA is TGCGCCAGCAGCTTGGAGGGCTATGGC.